This entry lists 5 T cell receptor beta chains sequenced from one sample in a study of shared clonotypes between healthy human individuals. Naive CD8 cells comprised CD45RO-negative, CCR7-positively selected cells, excluding terminally differentiated effector memory CD45RA+ cells. The assay was immunoSEQ multiplex PCR, and TCRdb's table has in-frame clones only and misses some. The table lists some 2.1 million clones, just over 90% of them singletons. The specimen was naive CD8+ T cells from PBMCs. All receptors come from a man aged 18 to 35 in good health. Some clones in this sample may be carry-over from other donors' samples.

The gene calls are TRBV7-9 and TRBJ1-1, with D hard to call. The germline V gene encodes CDR1 SEHNR and CDR2 FQNEAQ (reference sequence). The V and J ends lost 4 bases and 8 bases respectively, with 17 bases between them. The CDR3 extends over 14 amino acids. The CDR3 DNA sequence: TGTGCCAGCAGCTCTCGTGTTTCGTTGAGGGAAGCTTTCTTT. As protein: CASSSRVSLREAFF.

This sequence joins TRBV28 and TRBJ2-7; no definite D call. CDR1 is MDHEN, CDR2 SYDVKM, per germline. V was shortened by 6 bases and J by 0 bases, with 12 bases between the two germline ends. The CDR3 totals 14 residues. As DNA, the CDR3 is TGTGCCAGCAGCGAGACTTCGACCTCCTACGAGCAGTACTTC. Amino acids: CASSETSTSYEQYF.

This chain joins TRBV25-1 and TRBJ2-1; D possibly matches TRBD1 or TRBD2 (5 bases each). Trimming removed 7 bases from V and 10 bases from J, with 11 bases in between. Germline-derived CDR1 and CDR2 are MGHDK and SYGVNS. This CDR3 is built from 11 residues. As DNA, the CDR3 is TGTGCCAGCATCAGAGGGGACGAGCAGTTCTTC. This codes for CASIRGDEQFF.

This clone was recorded once. The gene calls are TRBV27 and TRBJ2-7; TRBD1 aligns across 9 bases. Looked up from germline, CDR1 is MNHEY and CDR2 is SMNVEV (reference sequence). There are 16 residues in the CDR3. V trimming: 6 bases; J trimming: 3 bases; junction bases outside the gene matches: 12. The CDR3 DNA is TGTGCCAGCAGCCCCAGCCCCGGGACAGGGTTCTACGAGCAGTACTTC. This sequence encodes CASSPSPGTGFYEQYF.

J is TRBJ2-2 and V is TRBV5-6; 7 bases agree with TRBD1. The V gene's germline CDR1 is SGHDT and CDR2 YYEEEE. The V gene end was trimmed by 3 bases and the J gene end by 6 bases; junction bases not matched to a gene: 5. The CDR3 runs to 14 residues. CDR3 in amino acids: CASSSYGQAGELFF. CDR3 sequence (DNA): TGTGCCAGCAGCTCGTACGGACAGGCCGGGGAGCTGTTTTTT.